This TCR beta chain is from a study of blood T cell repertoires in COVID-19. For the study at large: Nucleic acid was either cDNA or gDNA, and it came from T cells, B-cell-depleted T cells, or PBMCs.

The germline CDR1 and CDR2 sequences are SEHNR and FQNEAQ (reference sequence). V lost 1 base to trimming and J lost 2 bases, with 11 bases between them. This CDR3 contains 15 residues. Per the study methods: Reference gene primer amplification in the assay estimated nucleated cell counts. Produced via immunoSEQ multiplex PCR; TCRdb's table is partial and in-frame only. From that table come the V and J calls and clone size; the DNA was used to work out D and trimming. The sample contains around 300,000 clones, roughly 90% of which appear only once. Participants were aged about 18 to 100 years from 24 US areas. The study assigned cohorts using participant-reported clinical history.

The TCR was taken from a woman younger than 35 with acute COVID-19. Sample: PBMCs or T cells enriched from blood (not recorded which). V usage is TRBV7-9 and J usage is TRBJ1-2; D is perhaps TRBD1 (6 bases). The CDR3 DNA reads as TGTGCCAGCAGCTTAGAAATCGGACAGAACTATGGCTACACCTTC. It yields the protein CASSLEIGQNYGYTF.